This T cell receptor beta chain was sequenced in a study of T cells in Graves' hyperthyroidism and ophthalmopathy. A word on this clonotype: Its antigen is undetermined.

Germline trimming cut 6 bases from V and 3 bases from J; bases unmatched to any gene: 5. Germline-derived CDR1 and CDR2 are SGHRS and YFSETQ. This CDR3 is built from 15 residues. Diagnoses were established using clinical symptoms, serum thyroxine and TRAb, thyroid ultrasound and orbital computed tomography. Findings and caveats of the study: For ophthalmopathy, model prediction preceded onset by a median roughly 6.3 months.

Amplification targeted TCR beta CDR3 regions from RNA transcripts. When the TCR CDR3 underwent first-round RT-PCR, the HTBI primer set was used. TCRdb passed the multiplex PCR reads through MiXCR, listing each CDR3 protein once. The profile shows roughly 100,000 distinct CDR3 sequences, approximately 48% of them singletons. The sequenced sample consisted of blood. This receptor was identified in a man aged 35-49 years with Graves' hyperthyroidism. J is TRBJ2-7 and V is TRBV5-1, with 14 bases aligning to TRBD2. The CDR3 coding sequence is TGCGCCAGCACGCCGGGACTAGCGGGGGACTACGAGCAGTACTTC. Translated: CASTPGLAGDYEQYF.